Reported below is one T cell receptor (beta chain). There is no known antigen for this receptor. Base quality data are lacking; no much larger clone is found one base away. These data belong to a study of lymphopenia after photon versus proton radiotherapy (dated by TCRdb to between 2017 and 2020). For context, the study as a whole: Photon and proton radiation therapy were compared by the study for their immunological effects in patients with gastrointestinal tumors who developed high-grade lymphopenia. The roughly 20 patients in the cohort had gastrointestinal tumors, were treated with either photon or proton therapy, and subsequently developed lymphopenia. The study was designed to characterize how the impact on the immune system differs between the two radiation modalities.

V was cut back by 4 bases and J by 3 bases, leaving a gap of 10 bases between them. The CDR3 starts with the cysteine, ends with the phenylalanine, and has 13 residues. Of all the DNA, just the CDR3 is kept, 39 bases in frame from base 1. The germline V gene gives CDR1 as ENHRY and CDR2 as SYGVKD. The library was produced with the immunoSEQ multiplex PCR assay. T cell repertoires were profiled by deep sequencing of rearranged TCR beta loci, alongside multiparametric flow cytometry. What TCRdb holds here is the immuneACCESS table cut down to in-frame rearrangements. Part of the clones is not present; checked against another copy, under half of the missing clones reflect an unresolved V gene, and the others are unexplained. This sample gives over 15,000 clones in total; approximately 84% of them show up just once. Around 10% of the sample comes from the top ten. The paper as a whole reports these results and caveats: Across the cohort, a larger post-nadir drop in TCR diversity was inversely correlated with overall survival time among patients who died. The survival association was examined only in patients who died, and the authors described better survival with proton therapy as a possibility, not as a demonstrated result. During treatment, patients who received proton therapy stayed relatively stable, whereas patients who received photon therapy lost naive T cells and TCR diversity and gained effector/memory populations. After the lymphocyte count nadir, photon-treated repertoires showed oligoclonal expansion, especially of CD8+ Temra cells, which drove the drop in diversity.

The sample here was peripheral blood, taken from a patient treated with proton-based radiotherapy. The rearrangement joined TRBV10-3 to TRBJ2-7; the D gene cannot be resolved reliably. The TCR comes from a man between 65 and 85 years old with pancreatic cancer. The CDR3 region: CAISGDGIYEQYF. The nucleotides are TGTGCCATCAGTGGCGACGGTATCTACGAGCAGTACTTC.